Listed below are T cell receptor beta chains from one sample, sequenced in a study of cytomegalovirus exposure and HLA in healthy donors. The assay was immunoSEQ multiplex PCR, and TCRdb's table has in-frame clones only and misses some. The data contain roughly 57,000 clones, just over 90% of them seen just once; the ten biggest clones take up 1.7%. Sequenced input: PBMCs. These receptors came from a woman younger than 35 in good health and CMV-seropositive. CDR3s include the opening cysteine and the closing phenylalanine or tryptophan. A D gene is named only where the DNA matches it firmly. The size entry is marked missing in some rows and otherwise reads once, few, many or a size class.

d_gene: -; v_gene: TRBV25-1; j_gene: TRBJ2-4; abundance: -; CDR3nt: TGTGCCAGCAGCCGAGAGGGAGACAGGCTAGCCAAAAACATTCAGTACTTC; CDR3aa: CASSREGDRLAKNIQYF
d_gene: -; v_gene: TRBV28; j_gene: TRBJ1-4; abundance: -; CDR3nt: TGTGCCAGCAGTTTAGCCACAGGACGGCGGAGGGATGAAAAACTGTTTTTT; CDR3aa: CASSLATGRRRDEKLFF
d_gene: TRBD1; v_gene: TRBV7-2; j_gene: TRBJ1-5; abundance: -; CDR3nt: TGTGCCAGCAGCTTAGCGACAGGGGGCGTGAAGCCCCAGCATTTT; CDR3aa: CASSLATGGVKPQHF
d_gene: TRBD1; v_gene: TRBV2; j_gene: TRBJ2-7; abundance: -; CDR3nt: TGTGCCAGCAGTGAAACTGGACAGGGTCGATACGAGCAGTACTTC; CDR3aa: CASSETGQGRYEQYF
d_gene: -; v_gene: TRBV4-1; j_gene: TRBJ1-2; abundance: -; CDR3nt: TGCGCCAGCAGCCAACCTCCGGCAGGGAGGAACTATGGCTACACCTTC; CDR3aa: CASSQPPAGRNYGYTF
d_gene: TRBD1; v_gene: TRBV5-3; j_gene: TRBJ2-7; abundance: -; CDR3nt: TGTGCCAGAAGGACAGGGAAAGGATTCTACGAGCAGTACTTC; CDR3aa: CARRTGKGFYEQYF
d_gene: TRBD2; v_gene: TRBV6-1; j_gene: TRBJ2-5; abundance: -; CDR3nt: TGTGCCAGCAGTGTCGCCGGGGGGAGAGAGACCCAGTACTTC; CDR3aa: CASSVAGGRETQYF
d_gene: -; v_gene: TRBV28; j_gene: TRBJ1-2; abundance: -; CDR3nt: TGTGCCAGCAGCCCTGGACAGCTAGATGGCTACACCTTC; CDR3aa: CASSPGQLDGYTF
d_gene: -; v_gene: TRBV7-9; j_gene: TRBJ2-7; abundance: -; CDR3nt: TGTGCCAGCAGCCCAAGCGTGGGTACACACCCGTTTTACGAGCAGTACTTC; CDR3aa: CASSPSVGTHPFYEQYF
d_gene: -; v_gene: TRBV5-4; j_gene: TRBJ2-7; abundance: -; CDR3nt: TGTGCCAGCAGCCCTAGTACCTCCTACGAGCAGTACTTC; CDR3aa: CASSPSTSYEQYF
d_gene: -; v_gene: TRBV30; j_gene: TRBJ1-4; abundance: -; CDR3nt: TGTGCCTATCAGGAGAGCGGTGAAAAACTGTTTTTT; CDR3aa: CAYQESGEKLFF
d_gene: -; v_gene: TRBV5-8; j_gene: TRBJ1-1; abundance: -; CDR3nt: TGTGCCAGCAGCTTGGCCCCCCAGGGAACTGAAGCTTTCTTT; CDR3aa: CASSLAPQGTEAFF
d_gene: TRBD1; v_gene: TRBV9; j_gene: TRBJ2-7; abundance: few; CDR3nt: TGTGCCAGCAGTGGACAGGGTGCCTACGAGCAGTACTTC; CDR3aa: CASSGQGAYEQYF
d_gene: -; v_gene: TRBV6-5; j_gene: TRBJ2-7; abundance: -; CDR3nt: TGTGCCAGCAGTTACCTTGGACTCGGCTACGAGCAGTACTTC; CDR3aa: CASSYLGLGYEQYF
d_gene: TRBD2; v_gene: TRBV7-7; j_gene: TRBJ2-1; abundance: -; CDR3nt: TGTGCCAGCAGCCTCAATGCCGGGACTAGCGTGTTCTTC; CDR3aa: CASSLNAGTSVFF
d_gene: TRBD1; v_gene: TRBV9; j_gene: TRBJ1-6; abundance: -; CDR3nt: TGTGCCAGCAGCGCGGGACAGGGGGGTAATTCACCCCTCCACTTT; CDR3aa: CASSAGQGGNSPLHF
d_gene: -; v_gene: TRBV6-1; j_gene: TRBJ2-5; abundance: once; CDR3nt: TGTGCCAGCAGTGAAGTGGGCTTCTCGGCGACCCAGTACTTC; CDR3aa: CASSEVGFSATQYF
d_gene: TRBD1; v_gene: TRBV27; j_gene: TRBJ1-1; abundance: -; CDR3nt: TGTGCCAGCAGTCCCACAGGGGGCACTGAAGCTTTCTTT; CDR3aa: CASSPTGGTEAFF
d_gene: -; v_gene: TRBV11-2; j_gene: TRBJ2-7; abundance: -; CDR3nt: TGTGCCAGCAGCCTACTAGTTCCCTACGAGCAGTACTTC; CDR3aa: CASSLLVPYEQYF
d_gene: -; v_gene: TRBV7-2; j_gene: TRBJ2-3; abundance: -; CDR3nt: TGTGCCAGCAGCATTCGAGGGGATACGCAGTATTTT; CDR3aa: CASSIRGDTQYF
d_gene: -; v_gene: TRBV30; j_gene: TRBJ1-2; abundance: -; CDR3nt: TGTGCCTGGAGTGTATCCAGGGCCGTTAACTATGGCTACACCTTC; CDR3aa: CAWSVSRAVNYGYTF
d_gene: TRBD2; v_gene: TRBV5-1; j_gene: TRBJ2-1; abundance: once; CDR3nt: TGCGCCAGCAGCGCTCTAGCGGGCGGGTACAATGAGCAGTTCTTC; CDR3aa: CASSALAGGYNEQFF
d_gene: -; v_gene: TRBV7-2; j_gene: TRBJ2-3; abundance: -; CDR3nt: TGTGCCAGCAGCTCCGAGACAGGTAGCACAGATACGCAGTATTTT; CDR3aa: CASSSETGSTDTQYF
d_gene: TRBD1; v_gene: TRBV6-1; j_gene: TRBJ2-3; abundance: -; CDR3nt: TGTGCCAGCAGTGAGCGACAGGGGACAGATACGCAGTATTTT; CDR3aa: CASSERQGTDTQYF
d_gene: TRBD2; v_gene: TRBV5-1; j_gene: TRBJ2-3; abundance: -; CDR3nt: TGCGCCAGCAGCTTGGCCCCGGGACTAGCGGGGGGGGGAGATACGCAGTATTTT; CDR3aa: CASSLAPGLAGGGDTQYF
d_gene: TRBD1; v_gene: TRBV6-5; j_gene: TRBJ1-5; abundance: -; CDR3nt: TGTGCCAGCAGTCTTTCAGGGGGGAGTAATCAGCCCCAGCATTTT; CDR3aa: CASSLSGGSNQPQHF
d_gene: -; v_gene: TRBV2; j_gene: TRBJ2-2; abundance: -; CDR3nt: TGTGCCAGCAGTGCAACCGCTGGAGACACCGGGGAGCTGTTTTTT; CDR3aa: CASSATAGDTGELFF
d_gene: TRBD1; v_gene: TRBV25-1; j_gene: TRBJ1-2; abundance: -; CDR3nt: TGTGCCAGCAGCCCCCGACAGGGATTCTATGGCTACACCTTC; CDR3aa: CASSPRQGFYGYTF
d_gene: TRBD1; v_gene: TRBV12-5; j_gene: TRBJ1-2; abundance: -; CDR3nt: TGTGCTAGTGGCACCCCCCAGGGGGCACGGCATGGCTACACCTTC; CDR3aa: CASGTPQGARHGYTF
d_gene: -; v_gene: TRBV29-1; j_gene: TRBJ2-1; abundance: -; CDR3nt: TGCAGCGTTGAAGTGAGGGGGAGCTCCTACAATGAGCAGTTCTTC; CDR3aa: CSVEVRGSSYNEQFF
d_gene: -; v_gene: TRBV10-2; j_gene: TRBJ1-3; abundance: -; CDR3nt: TGCGCCAGCAGTCTAGCCCCAGACTCTGGAAACACCATATATTTT; CDR3aa: CASSLAPDSGNTIYF
d_gene: TRBD2; v_gene: TRBV5-1; j_gene: TRBJ2-3; abundance: few; CDR3nt: TGCGCCAGCAGACGCGGGGAGGGTCCTAGCACAGATACGCAGTATTTT; CDR3aa: CASRRGEGPSTDTQYF
d_gene: TRBD1; v_gene: TRBV7-9; j_gene: TRBJ1-4; abundance: -; CDR3nt: TGTGCCAGCAGCTATACACAGGGGTACTCGGAAAAACTGTTTTTT; CDR3aa: CASSYTQGYSEKLFF
d_gene: TRBD1; v_gene: TRBV20-1; j_gene: TRBJ2-7; abundance: once; CDR3nt: TGCAGTGCTAGAGAGGGGACAGGGATGTACTTC; CDR3aa: CSAREGTGMYF
d_gene: TRBD2; v_gene: TRBV4-3; j_gene: TRBJ2-7; abundance: -; CDR3nt: TGCGCCAGCAGCCAAGAACCCCCAGGGTTAGCGGGGGACTACTACGAGCAGTACTTC; CDR3aa: CASSQEPPGLAGDYYEQYF
d_gene: -; v_gene: TRBV10-3; j_gene: TRBJ2-7; abundance: few; CDR3nt: TGTGCCATCAGTCCAACAGGCCAGTCCTACGAGCAGTACTTC; CDR3aa: CAISPTGQSYEQYF
d_gene: -; v_gene: TRBV29-1; j_gene: TRBJ2-1; abundance: -; CDR3nt: TGCAGCGTTGCTCCCAGGTTGCGTGGCAATGAGCAGTTCTTC; CDR3aa: CSVAPRLRGNEQFF
d_gene: TRBD2; v_gene: TRBV10-1; j_gene: TRBJ2-5; abundance: -; CDR3nt: TGCGCCAGCAGTGAGTCGGCGCGGGAGGGAGAGACCCAGTACTTC; CDR3aa: CASSESAREGETQYF
d_gene: -; v_gene: TRBV18; j_gene: TRBJ2-7; abundance: -; CDR3nt: TGTGCCAGCTCACCACAAGCGGTCCTCCTCGAGCAGTACTTC; CDR3aa: CASSPQAVLLEQYF
d_gene: TRBD2; v_gene: TRBV27; j_gene: TRBJ2-1; abundance: -; CDR3nt: TGTGCCAGCAGCTCTAGCGGGAATGAGCAGTTCTTC; CDR3aa: CASSSSGNEQFF
d_gene: -; v_gene: TRBV9; j_gene: TRBJ1-2; abundance: -; CDR3nt: TGTGCCAGCAAGGCAGGTCCTAACTATGGCTACACCTTC; CDR3aa: CASKAGPNYGYTF
d_gene: -; v_gene: TRBV7-2; j_gene: TRBJ2-3; abundance: -; CDR3nt: TGTGCCAGCAGCTTAGCGGGGGGGCGGTTAGATACGCAGTATTTT; CDR3aa: CASSLAGGRLDTQYF
d_gene: TRBD1; v_gene: TRBV6-6; j_gene: TRBJ1-5; abundance: -; CDR3nt: TGTGCCAGCAGTTACAGGGACAGAAATAGCAATCAGCCCCAGCATTTT; CDR3aa: CASSYRDRNSNQPQHF
d_gene: -; v_gene: TRBV5-6; j_gene: TRBJ2-7; abundance: -; CDR3nt: TGTGCCAGCAGCTCATTTTACGAGCAGTACTTC; CDR3aa: CASSSFYEQYF
d_gene: -; v_gene: TRBV6-5; j_gene: TRBJ1-5; abundance: -; CDR3nt: TGTGCCAGCAGCCTCTACCGCCCTCTCAATCAGCCCCAGCATTTT; CDR3aa: CASSLYRPLNQPQHF
d_gene: -; v_gene: TRBV4-1; j_gene: TRBJ1-2; abundance: -; CDR3nt: TGCGCCAGCAGCCAAGTTGAAAGGCGCTCTAGCTATGGCTACACCTTC; CDR3aa: CASSQVERRSSYGYTF
d_gene: -; v_gene: TRBV21-1; j_gene: TRBJ2-5; abundance: -; CDR3nt: TGTGCCAGCCGCACAAGCATCGGAGAGACCCAGTACTTC; CDR3aa: CASRTSIGETQYF
d_gene: -; v_gene: TRBV4-1; j_gene: TRBJ2-7; abundance: -; CDR3nt: TGCGCCAGCAGCCATAGACAATCCTCCTACGAGCAGTACTTC; CDR3aa: CASSHRQSSYEQYF
d_gene: TRBD1; v_gene: TRBV27; j_gene: TRBJ1-4; abundance: -; CDR3nt: TGTGCCAGCGGGGGACAGGGACGAGAAAAACTGTTTTTT; CDR3aa: CASGGQGREKLFF
d_gene: TRBD1; v_gene: TRBV6-5; j_gene: TRBJ1-1; abundance: -; CDR3nt: TGTGCCAGCAGACCCGACAGGGGGCCGAACACTGAAGCTTTCTTT; CDR3aa: CASRPDRGPNTEAFF
d_gene: -; v_gene: TRBV30; j_gene: TRBJ1-4; abundance: -; CDR3nt: TGTGCCTGGGATGGGCCAACAGGCCGTAATGAAAAACTGTTTTTT; CDR3aa: CAWDGPTGRNEKLFF
d_gene: -; v_gene: TRBV7-9; j_gene: TRBJ1-5; abundance: -; CDR3nt: TGTGCCAGCAGCTTAGACGGCAGCGGCAATCAGCCCCAGCATTTT; CDR3aa: CASSLDGSGNQPQHF
d_gene: -; v_gene: TRBV14; j_gene: TRBJ1-6; abundance: -; CDR3nt: TGTGCCAGCAGCGAGACAGGTCTCGATTTGCCACCCCTCCACTTT; CDR3aa: CASSETGLDLPPLHF
d_gene: TRBD2; v_gene: TRBV10-2; j_gene: TRBJ2-2; abundance: once; CDR3nt: TGCGCCAGCAGTGAGTGGGCGGGGGGGAACACCGGGGAGCTGTTTTTT; CDR3aa: CASSEWAGGNTGELFF
d_gene: TRBD1; v_gene: TRBV5-1; j_gene: TRBJ1-1; abundance: -; CDR3nt: TGCGCCAGCAGCCACCCGGGACAGTTGAACACTGAAGCTTTCTTT; CDR3aa: CASSHPGQLNTEAFF
d_gene: -; v_gene: TRBV2; j_gene: TRBJ1-5; abundance: once; CDR3nt: TGTGCCAGCAGTGACAGACAAAGCAATCAGCCCCAGCATTTT; CDR3aa: CASSDRQSNQPQHF
d_gene: TRBD1; v_gene: TRBV11-3; j_gene: TRBJ2-3; abundance: -; CDR3nt: TGTGCCAGCAGCTCCGGCACAGGGGGCACATTGACAGATACGCAGTATTTT; CDR3aa: CASSSGTGGTLTDTQYF
d_gene: -; v_gene: TRBV28; j_gene: TRBJ1-5; abundance: -; CDR3nt: TGTGCCAGCAACAGGGTCAGCAATCAGCCCCAGCATTTT; CDR3aa: CASNRVSNQPQHF
d_gene: TRBD1; v_gene: TRBV2; j_gene: TRBJ1-5; abundance: -; CDR3nt: TGTGCCAGCAGTTCCAGGGGGCGGCAGCCCCAGCATTTT; CDR3aa: CASSSRGRQPQHF